This is a list of T cell receptor beta chains from one sample in a study of cytomegalovirus exposure and HLA in healthy donors. Sequencing was performed with immunoSEQ multiplex PCR; in TCRdb, only in-frame clones are kept and a portion is missing. The sample lists around 200,000 clones; around four fifths were seen once. The sequenced sample consisted of PBMCs. These receptors originate from a man aged 50 to 60 in good health and CMV-seronegative. The CDR3 runs from the conserved cysteine through the conserved F or W. A D gene is named only where the DNA matches it firmly. For some rows the clone size is stated as once, few or many, or as a class when expanded; others skip it.

j_gene,d_gene,v_gene,abundance,CDR3nt,CDR3aa
TRBJ1-3,NA,TRBV29-1,NA,TGCAGCGTATCTGCCCCAGGGTTCGGAAACACCATATATTTT,CSVSAPGFGNTIYF
TRBJ2-2,NA,TRBV2,NA,TGTGCCAGCTCTCCACAGTCCACCGGGGAGCTGTTTTTT,CASSPQSTGELFF
TRBJ2-7,TRBD2,TRBV19,NA,TGTGCCAGTAGGATTAGGCCTAGCGGGGCCTACGAGCAGTACTTC,CASRIRPSGAYEQYF
TRBJ1-2,NA,TRBV5-4,NA,TGTGCCAGCAGCTTCAAACAGGGCAGAGGCTACACCTTC,CASSFKQGRGYTF
TRBJ1-4,NA,TRBV29-1,NA,TGCAGCGCCCAGGGGAAGGGCGGTGAAAAACTGTTTTTT,CSAQGKGGEKLFF
TRBJ2-7,TRBD1,TRBV7-2,NA,TGTGCCAGCAGCATCGGGACAGGGCACTACGAGCAGTACTTC,CASSIGTGHYEQYF
TRBJ1-3,NA,TRBV15,NA,TGTGCCACCAGCAGACAGGGGTATGGAAACACCATATATTTT,CATSRQGYGNTIYF
TRBJ2-7,TRBD1,TRBV4-2,NA,TGTGCCAGCAGCCAAGAGACAGGGAGCGGCGAGCAGTACTTC,CASSQETGSGEQYF
TRBJ1-2,NA,TRBV19,NA,TGTGCCAGTAGAGGCGGAGCAGTCCTTGGCTATGGCTACACCTTC,CASRGGAVLGYGYTF
TRBJ2-7,NA,TRBV7-9,NA,TGTGCCAGCAGCCACGGAGGGAGGGGGAACGAGCAGTACTTC,CASSHGGRGNEQYF
TRBJ2-5,TRBD1,TRBV6-5,once,TGTGCCAGCAGTACAGGGGGCCACCAAGAGACCCAGTACTTC,CASSTGGHQETQYF
TRBJ2-1,TRBD1,TRBV27,NA,TGTGCCAGCAGGGAGAGAACGGGACAGGCGTACAATGAGCAGTTCTTC,CASRERTGQAYNEQFF
TRBJ2-3,TRBD1,TRBV19,NA,TGTGCCAGTAGCCGAAAGGGACAGGTGGGCACAGATACGCAGTATTTT,CASSRKGQVGTDTQYF
TRBJ2-1,TRBD2,TRBV10-3,NA,TGTGCCATCAGTGAGTCCGGGACTAGCGGGAGTTCCTACAATGAGCAGTTCTTC,CAISESGTSGSSYNEQFF
TRBJ2-7,TRBD2,TRBV7-9,NA,TGTGCCAGCAGCTTAGTAATTGCGGGAGCCATGTTC,CASSLVIAGAMF
TRBJ2-1,NA,TRBV4-2,NA,TGTGCCAGCAGCCAACCAGGGGCCATCGCCTACAATGAGCAGTTCTTC,CASSQPGAIAYNEQFF
TRBJ1-5,NA,TRBV2,NA,TGTGCCAGCAGTTATAGCAATCAGCCCCAGCATTTT,CASSYSNQPQHF
TRBJ2-7,TRBD2,TRBV9,NA,TGTGCCAGCAGCGCCTGGGGGGGCGAGCAGTACTTC,CASSAWGGEQYF
TRBJ2-5,NA,TRBV20-1,NA,TGCAGTGCGGGGGGTAGGGAGACCCAGTACTTC,CSAGGRETQYF
TRBJ2-6,TRBD1,TRBV6-1,few,TGTGCCAGCAGTGCGGGACAGGGGGCCTGGGCCAACGTCCTGACTTTC,CASSAGQGAWANVLTF
TRBJ1-1,NA,TRBV2,few,TGTGCCAGCAGTGAAAGGGGCGGGATAAGGGCTTTCTTT,CASSERGGIRAFF
TRBJ1-5,NA,TRBV30,NA,TGTGCCTGGACCCCAGGGCCAGGTAGCAATCAGCCCCAGCATTTT,CAWTPGPGSNQPQHF
TRBJ2-1,TRBD2,TRBV28,NA,TGTGCCAGCAGTTTACAACCGGGACTAGCCCTAAATGAGCAGTTCTTC,CASSLQPGLALNEQFF
TRBJ2-1,NA,TRBV29-1,once,TGCAGCGTTGAGTCCGAACGGGACAATGAGCAGTTCTTC,CSVESERDNEQFF